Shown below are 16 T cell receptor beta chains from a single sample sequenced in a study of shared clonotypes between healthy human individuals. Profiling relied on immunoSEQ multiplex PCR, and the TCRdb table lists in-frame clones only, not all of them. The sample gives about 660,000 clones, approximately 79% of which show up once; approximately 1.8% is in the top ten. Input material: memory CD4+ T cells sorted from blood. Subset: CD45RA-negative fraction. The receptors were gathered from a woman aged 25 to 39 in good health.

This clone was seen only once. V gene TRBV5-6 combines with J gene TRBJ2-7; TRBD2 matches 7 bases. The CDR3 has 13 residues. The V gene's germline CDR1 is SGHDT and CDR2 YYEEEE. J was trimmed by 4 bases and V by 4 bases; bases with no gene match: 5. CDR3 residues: CASSSGTRYEQYF. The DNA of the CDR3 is TGTGCCAGCAGCAGCGGGACGAGGTACGAGCAGTACTTC.

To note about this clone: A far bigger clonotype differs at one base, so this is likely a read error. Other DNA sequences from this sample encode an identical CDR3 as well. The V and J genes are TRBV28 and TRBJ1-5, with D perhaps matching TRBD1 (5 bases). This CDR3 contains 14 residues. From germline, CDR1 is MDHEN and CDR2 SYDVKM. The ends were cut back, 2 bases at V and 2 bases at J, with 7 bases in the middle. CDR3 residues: CASSLGGGNQPQHF. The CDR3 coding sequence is TGTGCCAGCAGTTTAGGGGGTGGCAATCAGCCCCAGCATTTT.

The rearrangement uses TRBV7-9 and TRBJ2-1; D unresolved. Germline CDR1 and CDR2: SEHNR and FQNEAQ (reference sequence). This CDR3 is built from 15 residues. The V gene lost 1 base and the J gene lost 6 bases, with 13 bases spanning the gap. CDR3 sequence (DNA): TGTGCCAGCAGCTTAGATTCAGGAGCCATCAATGAGCAGTTCTTC. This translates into CASSLDSGAINEQFF.

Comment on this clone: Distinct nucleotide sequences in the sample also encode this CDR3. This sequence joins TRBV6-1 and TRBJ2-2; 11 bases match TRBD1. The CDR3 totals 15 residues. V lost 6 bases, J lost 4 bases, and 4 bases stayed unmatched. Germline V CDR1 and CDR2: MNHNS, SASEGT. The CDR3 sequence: CASRPGTGGTGELFF. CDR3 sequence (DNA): TGTGCCAGCAGGCCCGGGACAGGGGGCACCGGGGAGCTGTTTTTT.

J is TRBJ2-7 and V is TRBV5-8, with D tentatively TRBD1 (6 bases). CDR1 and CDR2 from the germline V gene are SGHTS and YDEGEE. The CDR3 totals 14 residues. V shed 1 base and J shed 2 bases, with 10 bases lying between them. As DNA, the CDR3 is TGTGCCAGCAGCTTGCACAGGGAAACCTACGAGCAGTACTTC. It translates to CASSLHRETYEQYF.

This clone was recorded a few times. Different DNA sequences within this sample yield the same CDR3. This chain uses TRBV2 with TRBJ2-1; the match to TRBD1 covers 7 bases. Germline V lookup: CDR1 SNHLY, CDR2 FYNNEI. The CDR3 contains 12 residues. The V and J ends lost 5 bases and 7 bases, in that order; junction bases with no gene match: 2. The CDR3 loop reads CASSRQGNEQFF. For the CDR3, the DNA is TGTGCCAGCAGTCGACAGGGAAATGAGCAGTTCTTC.

CDR3 nucleotide sequence: TGTGCCATCAGTAGAACCGGACAGGGGGAGGAGACCCAGTACTTC. As protein: CAISRTGQGEETQYF. This chain joins TRBV10-3 and TRBJ2-5, with TRBD1 matching over 10 bases. This CDR3 has 15 residues. The V segment lost 5 bases and the J segment 5 bases; nucleotides outside the gene matches: 8. Germline assignment: CDR1 ENHRY and CDR2 SYGVKD.

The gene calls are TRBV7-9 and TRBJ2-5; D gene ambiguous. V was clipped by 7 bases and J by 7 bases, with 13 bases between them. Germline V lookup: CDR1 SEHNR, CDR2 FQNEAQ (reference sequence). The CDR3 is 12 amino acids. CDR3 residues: CASNKESGTQYF. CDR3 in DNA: TGTGCCAGCAACAAAGAGTCGGGGACCCAGTACTTC.

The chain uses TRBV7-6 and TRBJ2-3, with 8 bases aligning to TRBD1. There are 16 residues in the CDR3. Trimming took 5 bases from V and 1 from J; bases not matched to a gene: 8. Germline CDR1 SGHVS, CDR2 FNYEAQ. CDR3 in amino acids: CASSLSAGGGTDTQYF. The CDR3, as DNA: TGTGCCAGCAGCCTGAGCGCAGGGGGCGGCACAGATACGCAGTATTTT.

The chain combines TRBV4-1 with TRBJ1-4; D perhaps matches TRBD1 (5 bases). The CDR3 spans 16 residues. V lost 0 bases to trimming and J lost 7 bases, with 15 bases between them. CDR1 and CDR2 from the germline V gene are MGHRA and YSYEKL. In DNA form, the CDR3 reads TGCGCCAGCAGCCAAGAAGGTGGGTGGGGGAGTGAAAAACTGTTTTTT. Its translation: CASSQEGGWGSEKLFF.

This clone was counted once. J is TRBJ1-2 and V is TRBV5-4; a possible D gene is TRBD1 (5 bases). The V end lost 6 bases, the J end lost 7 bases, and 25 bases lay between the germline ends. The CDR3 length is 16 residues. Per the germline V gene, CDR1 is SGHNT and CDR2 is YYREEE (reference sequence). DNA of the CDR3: TGTGCCAGCACCGTGGCCGGCTACGACAGTAGTCCTGGCTACACCTTC. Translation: CASTVAGYDSSPGYTF.

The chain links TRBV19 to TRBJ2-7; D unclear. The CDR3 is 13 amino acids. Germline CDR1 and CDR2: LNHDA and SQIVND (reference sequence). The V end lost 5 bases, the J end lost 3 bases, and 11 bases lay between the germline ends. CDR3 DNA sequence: TGTGCCAGTAGTTCCCAAATTTACTACGAGCAGTACTTC. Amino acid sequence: CASSSQIYYEQYF.

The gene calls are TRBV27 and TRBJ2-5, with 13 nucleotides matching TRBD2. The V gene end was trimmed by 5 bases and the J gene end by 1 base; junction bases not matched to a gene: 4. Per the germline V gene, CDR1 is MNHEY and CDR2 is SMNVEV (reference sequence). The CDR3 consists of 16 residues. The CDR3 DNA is TGTGCCAGCAGTCATACTAGCGGGAGGGTCCAAGAGACCCAGTACTTC. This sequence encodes CASSHTSGRVQETQYF.

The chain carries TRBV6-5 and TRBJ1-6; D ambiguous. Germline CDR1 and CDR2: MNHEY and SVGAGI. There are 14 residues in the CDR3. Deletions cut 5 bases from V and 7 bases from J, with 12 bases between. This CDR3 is CASSPLQRNSPLHF. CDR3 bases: TGTGCCAGCAGTCCGCTACAGCGAAATTCACCCCTCCACTTT.

CDR3 sequence (DNA): TGTGCCTCCAGGGCCGGGGTTAACTCCTACGAGCAGTACTTC. Its translation: CASRAGVNSYEQYF. The V and J genes are TRBV19 and TRBJ2-7, with D perhaps assigned TRBD1 or TRBD2 (5 bases each). V was trimmed by 11 bases and J by 0 bases, leaving 17 bases between them. Germline CDR1 LNHDA, CDR2 SQIVND (reference sequence). The CDR3 extends over 14 amino acids.

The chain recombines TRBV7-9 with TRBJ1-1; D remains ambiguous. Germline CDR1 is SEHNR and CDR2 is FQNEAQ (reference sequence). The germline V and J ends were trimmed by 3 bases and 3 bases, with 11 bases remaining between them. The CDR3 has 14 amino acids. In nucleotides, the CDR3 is TGTGCCAGCAGCTTGGACGAATTGGACACTGAAGCTTTCTTT. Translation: CASSLDELDTEAFF.